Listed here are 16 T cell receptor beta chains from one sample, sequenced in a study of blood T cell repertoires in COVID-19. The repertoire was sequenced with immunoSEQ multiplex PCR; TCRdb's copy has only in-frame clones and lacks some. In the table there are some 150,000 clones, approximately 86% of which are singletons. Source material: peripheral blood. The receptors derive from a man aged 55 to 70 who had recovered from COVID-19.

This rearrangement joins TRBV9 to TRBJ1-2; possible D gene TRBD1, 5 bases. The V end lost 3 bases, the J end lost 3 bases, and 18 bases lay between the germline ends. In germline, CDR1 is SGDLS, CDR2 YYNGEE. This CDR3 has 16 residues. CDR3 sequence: CASSGGGALKHYGYTF. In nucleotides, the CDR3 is TGTGCCAGCAGCGGGGGCGGGGCTCTCAAACACTATGGCTACACCTTC.

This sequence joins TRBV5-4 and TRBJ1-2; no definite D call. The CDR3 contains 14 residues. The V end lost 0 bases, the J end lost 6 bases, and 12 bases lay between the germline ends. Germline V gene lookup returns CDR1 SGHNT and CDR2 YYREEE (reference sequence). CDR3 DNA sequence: TGTGCCAGCAGCTTGGAAAGGGCGGGTGATGGCTACACCTTC. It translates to CASSLERAGDGYTF.

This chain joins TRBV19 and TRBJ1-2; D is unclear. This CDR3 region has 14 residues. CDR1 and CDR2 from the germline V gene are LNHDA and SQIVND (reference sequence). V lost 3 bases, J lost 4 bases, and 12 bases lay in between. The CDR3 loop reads CASSIKAGTYGYTF. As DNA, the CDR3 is TGTGCCAGTAGTATCAAGGCGGGAACCTATGGCTACACCTTC.

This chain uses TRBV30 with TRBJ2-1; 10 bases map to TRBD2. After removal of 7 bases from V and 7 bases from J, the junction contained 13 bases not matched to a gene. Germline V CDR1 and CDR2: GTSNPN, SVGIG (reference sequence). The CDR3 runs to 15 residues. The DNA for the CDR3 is TGTGCCTCTGATACGGCCAGCGGGGGGGCGAATGAGCAGTTCTTC. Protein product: CASDTASGGANEQFF.

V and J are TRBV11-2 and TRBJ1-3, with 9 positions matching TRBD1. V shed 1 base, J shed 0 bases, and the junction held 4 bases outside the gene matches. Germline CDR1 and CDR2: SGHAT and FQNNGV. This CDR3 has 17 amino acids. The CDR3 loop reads CASSLAGTGLSGNTIYF. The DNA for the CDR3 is TGTGCCAGCAGCTTAGCCGGGACAGGGCTCTCTGGAAACACCATATATTTT.

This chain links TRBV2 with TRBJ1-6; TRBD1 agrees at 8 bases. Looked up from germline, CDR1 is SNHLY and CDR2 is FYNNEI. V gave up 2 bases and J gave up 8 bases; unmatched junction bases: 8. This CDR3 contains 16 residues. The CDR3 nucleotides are TGTGCCAGCAGTGAATCGGCCGGGACAGGTTATTCACCCCTCCACTTT. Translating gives CASSESAGTGYSPLHF.

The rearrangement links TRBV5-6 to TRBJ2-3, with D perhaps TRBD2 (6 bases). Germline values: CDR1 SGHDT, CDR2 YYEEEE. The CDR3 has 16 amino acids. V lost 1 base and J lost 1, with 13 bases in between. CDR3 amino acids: CASSLTLGGGTDTQYF. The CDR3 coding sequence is TGTGCCAGCAGCTTGACGTTGGGCGGGGGCACAGATACGCAGTATTTT.

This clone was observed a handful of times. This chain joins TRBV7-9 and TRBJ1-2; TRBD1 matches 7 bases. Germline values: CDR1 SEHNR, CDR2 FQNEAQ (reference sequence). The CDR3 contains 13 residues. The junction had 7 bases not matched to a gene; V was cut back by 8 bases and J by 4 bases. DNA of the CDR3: TGTGCCAGCGGTCCGGACAGGATCTATGGCTACACCTTC. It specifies CASGPDRIYGYTF.

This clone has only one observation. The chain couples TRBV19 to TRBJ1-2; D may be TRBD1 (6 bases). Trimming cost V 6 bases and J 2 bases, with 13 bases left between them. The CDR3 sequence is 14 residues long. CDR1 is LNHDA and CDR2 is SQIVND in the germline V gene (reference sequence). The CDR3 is CASRHPRGNYGYTF. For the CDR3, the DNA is TGTGCCAGTAGGCACCCCAGGGGCAACTATGGCTACACCTTC.

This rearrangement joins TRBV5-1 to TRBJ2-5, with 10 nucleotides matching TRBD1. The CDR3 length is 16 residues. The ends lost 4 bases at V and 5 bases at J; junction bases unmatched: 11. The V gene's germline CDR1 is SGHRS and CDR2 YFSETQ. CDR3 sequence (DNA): TGCGCCAGCAGCCCTCGGACAGGGGGGCTCGGGGAGACCCAGTACTTC. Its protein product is CASSPRTGGLGETQYF.

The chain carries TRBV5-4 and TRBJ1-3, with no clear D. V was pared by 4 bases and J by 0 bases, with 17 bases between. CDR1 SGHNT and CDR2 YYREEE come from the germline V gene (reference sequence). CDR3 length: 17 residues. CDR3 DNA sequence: TGTGCCAGCAGCAAGGCGACGGGATACTTCTCTGGAAACACCATATATTTT. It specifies CASSKATGYFSGNTIYF.

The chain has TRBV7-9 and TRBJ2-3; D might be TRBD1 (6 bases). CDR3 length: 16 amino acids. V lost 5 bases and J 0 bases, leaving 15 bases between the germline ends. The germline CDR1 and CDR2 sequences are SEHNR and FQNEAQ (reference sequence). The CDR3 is CASSDKTGPSTDTQYF. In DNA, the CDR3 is TGTGCCAGCAGCGACAAGACAGGCCCCAGCACAGATACGCAGTATTTT.

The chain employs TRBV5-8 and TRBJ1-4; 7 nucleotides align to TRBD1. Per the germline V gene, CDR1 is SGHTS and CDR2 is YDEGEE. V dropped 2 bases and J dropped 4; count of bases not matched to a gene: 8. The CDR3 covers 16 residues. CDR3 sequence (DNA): TGTGCCAGCAGCTTTGACCGGGACAGTTATAATGAAAAACTGTTTTTT. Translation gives CASSFDRDSYNEKLFF. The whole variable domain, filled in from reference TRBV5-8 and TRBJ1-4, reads EAGVTQSPTHLIKTRGQQATLRCSPISGHTSVYWYQQALGLGLQFLLWYDEGEERNRGNFPPRFSGRQFPNYSSELNVNALELEDSALYLCASSFDRDSYNEKLFFGSGTQLSVL.

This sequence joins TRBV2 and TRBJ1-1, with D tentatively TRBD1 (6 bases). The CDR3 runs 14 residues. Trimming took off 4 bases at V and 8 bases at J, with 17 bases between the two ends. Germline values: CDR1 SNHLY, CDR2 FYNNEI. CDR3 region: CASSGQVVNPEAFF. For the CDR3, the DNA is TGTGCCAGCAGTGGACAGGTGGTTAACCCCGAAGCTTTCTTT.

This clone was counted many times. The CDR3 reads CASSLSTGVYGYTF. CDR3 bases: TGTGCCAGCAGTTTATCCACAGGGGTTTATGGCTACACCTTC. The V and J genes are TRBV27 and TRBJ1-2; 7 bases align to TRBD1. V lost 0 bases and J lost 5; bases outside the gene matches: 3. Germline V gene sequence: CDR1 MNHEY, CDR2 SMNVEV (reference sequence). There are 14 residues in the CDR3.

The CDR3 DNA follows: TGTGCCAGCAGCTCCTGGGTCAAGGAGGGGGCAACAGATACGCAGTATTTT. Translation: CASSSWVKEGATDTQYF. This chain connects TRBV7-2 to TRBJ2-3; TRBD1 might be the D (7 bases). Between the trimmed V and J ends, which lost 4 bases and 3 bases, there was a span of 20 bases. This CDR3 is 17 amino acids long. Per the germline V gene, CDR1 is SGHTA and CDR2 is FQGNSA.